The 8 T cell receptor beta chains presented below share a single source sample, sequenced in a study of T cell responses to AZD1222 COVID-19 vaccine. Repertoires were generated with immunoSEQ multiplex PCR, while TCRdb's copy carries only in-frame clones and drops some. The profile shows about 97,000 clones, around 87% of them singletons. Here the sequenced sample was peripheral blood, taken 28 days after the second AZD1222 dose. Receptors were obtained from an adult who received the AZD1222 COVID-19 vaccine.

This chain uses TRBV7-9 with TRBJ2-1, with 7 bases identical to TRBD2. The germline V gene has CDR1 SEHNR and CDR2 FQNEAQ (reference sequence). V shed 7 bases and J 4 bases; nucleotides not matched to a gene: 7. There are 14 residues in the CDR3. CDR3 amino acids: CASTQASGYNEQFF. The CDR3 coding sequence is TGTGCCAGCACCCAGGCTAGCGGATACAATGAGCAGTTCTTC.

This chain links TRBV7-2 with TRBJ2-7; tentatively, D is TRBD2 (5 bases). The CDR3 has 16 amino acids. CDR1 is SGHTA, CDR2 FQGNSA, per germline. The germline V and J ends were trimmed by 1 base and 0 bases, with 13 bases remaining between them. The CDR3: CASSLGSGTPSYEQYF. Written as DNA, the CDR3 is TGTGCCAGCAGCTTAGGGAGCGGAACCCCCTCCTACGAGCAGTACTTC. Together with reference TRBV7-2 and TRBJ2-7, the CDR3 gives the full variable domain: GAGVSQSPSNKVTEKGKDVELRCDPISGHTALYWYRQSLGQGLEFLIYFQGNSAPDKSGLPSDRFSAERTGGSVSTLTIQRTQQEDSAVYLCASSLGSGTPSYEQYFGPGTRLTVT.

This sequence joins TRBV10-3 and TRBJ2-5; the D gene is possibly TRBD1 (5 bases). CDR3 length equals 14 residues. V was trimmed by 8 bases and J by 3 bases, leaving 16 bases between them. Germline assignment: CDR1 ENHRY and CDR2 SYGVKD. The CDR3 is CAIAGQGREETQYF. The CDR3 DNA is TGTGCCATCGCTGGTCAGGGAAGAGAAGAGACCCAGTACTTC.

This chain uses TRBV4-1 with TRBJ2-2, with D uncertain. V was cut by 0 bases and J by 4 bases, with 15 bases left in between. Germline V gene lookup returns CDR1 MGHRA and CDR2 YSYEKL. The CDR3 contains 17 residues. CDR3 DNA sequence: TGCGCCAGCAGCCAAGACCCCTTAAGTAGGGTCACCGGGGAGCTGTTTTTT. Translation gives CASSQDPLSRVTGELFF.

The chain links TRBV18 to TRBJ1-1; D unclear. Germline V gene lookup returns CDR1 KGHSH and CDR2 LQKENI. With 0 bases removed from V and 4 bases from J, the gap between germline ends came to 12 bases. The CDR3 contains 15 residues. Here the CDR3 DNA reads TGTGCCAGCTCACCACCGAATTCGGGCAGCACTGAAGCTTTCTTT. Translated, it gives CASSPPNSGSTEAFF.

The rearrangement joins TRBV28 to TRBJ2-7, with 8 bases lining up with TRBD1. Germline CDR1 is MDHEN and CDR2 is SYDVKM. V was clipped by 2 bases and J by 0 bases; unmatched bases: 3. The CDR3 length is 15 residues. The CDR3 coding sequence is TGTGCCAGCAGTTTACAGGGGGCTACCTCCTACGAGCAGTACTTC. It translates to CASSLQGATSYEQYF.

This sequence joins TRBV6-4 and TRBJ2-1; D may be TRBD1 (6 bases). Germline V gene lookup returns CDR1 MRHNA and CDR2 SNTAGT. CDR3 length: 10 amino acids. V dropped 7 bases and J dropped 15 bases, with 13 bases sitting between them. In DNA form, the CDR3 reads TGTGCCAGCACGGGGACACGATCGTTCTTC. Translating gives CASTGTRSFF.

The chain carries TRBV27 and TRBJ2-7; maybe TRBD1 (5 bases). Germline CDR1 reads MNHEY; CDR2 reads SMNVEV (reference sequence). Trimming left V 3 bases short and J 0 bases short, with 12 bases between. The CDR3 has 15 residues. CDR3 amino acids: CASSFAPDTSYEQYF. The DNA of the CDR3 is TGTGCCAGCAGTTTCGCTCCGGACACCTCCTACGAGCAGTACTTC.